This T cell receptor (beta chain) was sequenced in a study of blood T cell repertoires in COVID-19. Using immunoSEQ multiplex PCR, the repertoire was profiled, and TCRdb retains in-frame clones only, with some absent. The sample carries about 180,000 clones, around 82% recorded once. The V and J ends lost 5 bases and 1 base, in that order; junction bases with no gene match: 7. CDR1 SNHLY and CDR2 FYNNEI come from the germline V gene. The CDR3 totals 16 residues. The chain employs TRBV2 and TRBJ2-3; TRBD1 aligns across 9 bases. Sample: peripheral blood. The receptor was isolated from a woman of 80 years or more with acute or convalescent COVID-19. As DNA, the CDR3 is TGTGCCAGCAGTAAACAGGGGGCGCCGGGCACAGATACGCAGTATTTT. Translation: CASSKQGAPGTDTQYF.